A single sample gave rise to the 4 T cell receptor beta chains below, sequenced in a study of blood T cell repertoires in COVID-19. Assay: immunoSEQ multiplex PCR; the TCRdb copy retains only in-frame clones and omits some. This table holds 150,000 or so clones, 80% to 90% found once. The material sequenced was peripheral blood. The receptors here all came from an elderly man with acute or convalescent COVID-19.

This clone was seen once. The chain recombines TRBV18 with TRBJ1-1, with a tentative D call TRBD1 (6 bases). CDR3 length: 16 residues. V lost 1 base and J lost 0, with 12 bases in between. CDR1 and CDR2 from the germline V gene are KGHSH and LQKENI. The CDR3 sequence is CASSPLVGQMNTEAFF. CDR3 coding DNA: TGTGCCAGCTCACCACTTGTGGGACAAATGAACACTGAAGCTTTCTTT.

V and J are TRBV28 and TRBJ1-1; D remains ambiguous. Trimming removed 6 bases from V and 0 bases from J, with 8 bases in between. This CDR3 is built from 13 residues. Germline V lookup: CDR1 MDHEN, CDR2 SYDVKM. The CDR3: CASSAELNTEAFF. For the CDR3, the DNA is TGTGCCAGCAGCGCTGAGTTGAACACTGAAGCTTTCTTT. Drawing the rest from reference TRBV28 and TRBJ1-1, the complete variable domain is DVKVTQSSRYLVKRTGEKVFLECVQDMDHENMFWYRQDPGLGLRLIYFSYDVKMKEKGDIPEGYSVSREKKERFSLILESASTNQTSMYLCASSAELNTEAFFGQGTRLTVV.

The rearrangement joins TRBV15 to TRBJ2-1; D is unresolved. The CDR3 is made up of 14 amino acids. Germline CDR1 and CDR2: LNHNV and YYDKDF (reference sequence). V lost 2 bases and J 7 bases, leaving 12 bases between the germline ends. The CDR3 sequence: CATSRNFGPNEQFF. DNA of the CDR3: TGTGCCACCAGCAGAAATTTTGGGCCTAATGAGCAGTTCTTC.

This sequence joins TRBV19 and TRBJ1-4, with D perhaps matching TRBD1 (6 bases). The CDR3 sequence is 17 residues long. V lost 5 bases to trimming and J lost 5 bases, with 21 bases between them. The germline gives CDR1 LNHDA, CDR2 SQIVND (reference sequence). CDR3 in DNA: TGTGCCAGTAGTTTATCAGGACAGCCGCTTGGAAATGAAAAACTGTTTTTT. It specifies CASSLSGQPLGNEKLFF.